These T cell receptor beta chains were read from a single sample in a study of blood T cell repertoires in COVID-19. The table came from immunoSEQ multiplex PCR; TCRdb's copy has only in-frame clones and leaves some out. The sample shows over 200,000 clones, about 89% of them seen only once. The sequenced sample was peripheral blood. These TCRs come from a woman between 50 and 59 years old with acute or convalescent COVID-19. CDR3s include the opening cysteine and the closing phenylalanine or tryptophan. A D gene is named only where the DNA matches it firmly. A clone size is listed for some rows: how often the clone was seen (once, few, many), or a class if it is expanded.

clone size,D gene,J gene,V gene,CDR3 length,CDR3 DNA,CDR3 protein
.,.,TRBJ2-7,TRBV21-1,18,TGTGCCAGCAGCCTGGTGGGTGCGGGCCCGCGAGCCTGTTACGAGCAGTACTTC,CASSLVGAGPRACYEQYF
.,.,TRBJ2-4,TRBV3-1/TRBV3-2,16,TGTGCCAGCAGCCAAGATTATGTACAGGGAACGGACATTCAGTACTTC,CASSQDYVQGTDIQYF
.,TRBD2,TRBJ2-1,TRBV24-1,14,TGTGCCACCAGTGGCCTAGCGGGAGTAGGTGAGCAGTTCTTC,CATSGLAGVGEQFF
.,.,TRBJ1-3,TRBV5-1,12,TGCGCCAGCAGCTTACAGGGAAACACCATATATTTT,CASSLQGNTIYF
once,.,TRBJ1-3,TRBV9,15,TGTGCCAGCAGCGCAAGACAGCCCTCTGGAAACACCATATATTTT,CASSARQPSGNTIYF
.,.,TRBJ2-6,TRBV7-9,15,TGTGCCAGCAGCTTAGATAGCTCTGGGGCCAACGTCCTGACTTTC,CASSLDSSGANVLTF
.,.,TRBJ1-1,TRBV28,13,TGTGCCAGCAGTTCGCGGGGTTACCTGGAGGCTTTCTTT,CASSSRGYLEAFF
.,TRBD2,TRBJ2-7,TRBV9,21,TGTGCCAGCAGCGTAGAGAGGTGTCCGGACAGGCCTAGCGGGAGGGCCTACGAGCAGTACTTC,CASSVERCPDRPSGRAYEQYF
once,TRBD1,TRBJ2-1,TRBV28,16,TGTGCCAGCAGTCACCTCCGGACAGGGTCCTACAATGAGCAGTTCTTC,CASSHLRTGSYNEQFF
.,TRBD1,TRBJ2-7,TRBV6-5,14,TGTGCCAGCTCCGGGACAGGAGACTCCTACGAGCAGTACTTC,CASSGTGDSYEQYF
.,TRBD1,TRBJ2-4,TRBV29-1,13,TGCAGCGGGAGACAGGGGGCCAAAAACATTCAGTACTTC,CSGRQGAKNIQYF
few,TRBD1,TRBJ1-4,TRBV5-5,14,TGTGCCAGCAGCTTTTCGGGACAGGCAGAAAAACTGTTTTTT,CASSFSGQAEKLFF
.,.,TRBJ1-1,TRBV4-1,14,TGCGCCAGCAGCCAAGGACGAGGATCCGGGGATGCTTTCTTT,CASSQGRGSGDAFF
.,TRBD2,TRBJ2-1,TRBV11-2,15,TGTGCCAGCAGCTTAGTATTAGCGGGAGTGGATGAGCAGTTCTTC,CASSLVLAGVDEQFF
.,TRBD1,TRBJ1-2,TRBV4-1,15,TGCGCCAGCAGCTTCGGGATTGGACAGGTCGATGGCTACACCTTC,CASSFGIGQVDGYTF
.,TRBD1,TRBJ2-6,TRBV10-1,18,TGCGCCAGCAGTGAGTCAGGGACAGGGGAATCTGGGGCCAACGTCCTGACTTTC,CASSESGTGESGANVLTF
few,TRBD1,TRBJ1-5,TRBV3-1/TRBV3-2,17,TGTGCCAGCAGCCAAGTGGGTGGGACAGGGTCCAATCAGCCCCAGCATTTT,CASSQVGGTGSNQPQHF
few,.,TRBJ2-1,TRBV6-4,15,TGTGCCAGCAGTGACCGGGGCGGGACCTACAATGAGCAGTTCTTC,CASSDRGGTYNEQFF
.,TRBD1,TRBJ1-4,TRBV24-1,14,TGTGCCACCAGTGAATCAGGGGGCGGTGAAAAACTGTTTTTT,CATSESGGGEKLFF
.,TRBD2,TRBJ2-1,TRBV5-1,15,TGCGCCAGCAGCTCGGGACTAGCGGGAGTCAATGAGCAGTTCTTC,CASSSGLAGVNEQFF
.,.,TRBJ2-3,TRBV11-2,13,TGTGCCAGCAGCTTAGCTCCGGGGGATACGCAGTATTTT,CASSLAPGDTQYF
.,.,TRBJ1-1,TRBV7-2,13,TGTGCCAGCAGCCAACGCAGGAACACTGAAGCTTTCTTT,CASSQRRNTEAFF
.,TRBD2,TRBJ2-1,TRBV4-1,16,TGCGCCAGCAGCCGAGCCCCGGGACTAGCGGGTTTTGAGCAGTTCTTC,CASSRAPGLAGFEQFF
.,TRBD2,TRBJ2-5,TRBV4-2,16,TGTGCCAGCAGCCTTAGGACTAGCGGGGGACAAGAGACCCAGTACTTC,CASSLRTSGGQETQYF
.,.,TRBJ1-2,TRBV6-5,14,TGTGCCAGCAAGGGAACAGGGTCGGTCTATGGCTACACCTTC,CASKGTGSVYGYTF
.,TRBD1,TRBJ2-5,TRBV3-1/TRBV3-2,14,TGTGCCAGCAGCAGGCGACAGGGTCAAGAGACCCAGTACTTC,CASSRRQGQETQYF
once,.,TRBJ2-5,TRBV3-1/TRBV3-2,13,TGTGCCAGCAGTTCTCGGGACAAAGAGACCCAGTACTTC,CASSSRDKETQYF
.,.,TRBJ2-7,TRBV6-5,14,TGTGCCAGCAGTTTCCCCGCCGGGGGAGACGAGCAGTACTTC,CASSFPAGGDEQYF
.,.,TRBJ1-3,TRBV4-1,16,TGCGCCAGCAGCCTCCGGGAGCCGAACTCTGGAAACACCATATATTTT,CASSLREPNSGNTIYF
.,.,TRBJ2-7,TRBV5-1,13,TGCGCCAGCAGCTTGGCGGGTCCCTACGAGCAGTACTTC,CASSLAGPYEQYF
.,TRBD1,TRBJ2-7,TRBV5-1,17,TGCGCCAGCAGCTTGGATCTGTCCGGGACAGCCTCCTACGAGCAGTACTTC,CASSLDLSGTASYEQYF
.,TRBD1,TRBJ1-4,TRBV10-3,15,TGTGCCATCAGGGATGGGACAGGGCCTAATGAAAAACTGTTTTTT,CAIRDGTGPNEKLFF
.,TRBD1,TRBJ1-5,TRBV4-1,15,TGCGCCAGCAGCCAGGCGGGACAGGGCAATCAGCCCCAGCATTTT,CASSQAGQGNQPQHF